This T cell receptor (beta chain) was documented in a study of beta chain features in type 1 diabetes. Study-wide points: Researchers report that Type 1 diabetes patients had moderately but significantly shorter TCRB CDR3s across all four CD4+ subsets.

TCRB transcripts that were expressed got sequenced, as all of the isolated RNA had been reverse transcribed. An average roughly 3.6 million reads came from naive, central memory and regulatory T cell samples. Sequencing was performed with immunoSEQ multiplex PCR; in TCRdb, only in-frame clones are kept and a portion is missing. This sample has 300,000 to 450,000 clones, with over 9% found just once. To note about this clone: Its specificity is unknown.

Sorting gave populations that all exceeded 95% purity. Germline CDR1 is SGHTA and CDR2 is FQGNSA. V was clipped by 3 bases and J by 5 bases, with 10 bases between them. This CDR3 spans 13 amino acids. The clonotype originates from a young man with type 1 diabetes. The specimen was central memory CD4+ T cells from blood. The chain uses TRBV7-2 and TRBJ2-5; unclear D gene. The CDR3 here is CASSFSKSETQYF. For the CDR3, the DNA is TGTGCCAGCAGCTTTAGTAAATCGGAGACCCAGTACTTC.